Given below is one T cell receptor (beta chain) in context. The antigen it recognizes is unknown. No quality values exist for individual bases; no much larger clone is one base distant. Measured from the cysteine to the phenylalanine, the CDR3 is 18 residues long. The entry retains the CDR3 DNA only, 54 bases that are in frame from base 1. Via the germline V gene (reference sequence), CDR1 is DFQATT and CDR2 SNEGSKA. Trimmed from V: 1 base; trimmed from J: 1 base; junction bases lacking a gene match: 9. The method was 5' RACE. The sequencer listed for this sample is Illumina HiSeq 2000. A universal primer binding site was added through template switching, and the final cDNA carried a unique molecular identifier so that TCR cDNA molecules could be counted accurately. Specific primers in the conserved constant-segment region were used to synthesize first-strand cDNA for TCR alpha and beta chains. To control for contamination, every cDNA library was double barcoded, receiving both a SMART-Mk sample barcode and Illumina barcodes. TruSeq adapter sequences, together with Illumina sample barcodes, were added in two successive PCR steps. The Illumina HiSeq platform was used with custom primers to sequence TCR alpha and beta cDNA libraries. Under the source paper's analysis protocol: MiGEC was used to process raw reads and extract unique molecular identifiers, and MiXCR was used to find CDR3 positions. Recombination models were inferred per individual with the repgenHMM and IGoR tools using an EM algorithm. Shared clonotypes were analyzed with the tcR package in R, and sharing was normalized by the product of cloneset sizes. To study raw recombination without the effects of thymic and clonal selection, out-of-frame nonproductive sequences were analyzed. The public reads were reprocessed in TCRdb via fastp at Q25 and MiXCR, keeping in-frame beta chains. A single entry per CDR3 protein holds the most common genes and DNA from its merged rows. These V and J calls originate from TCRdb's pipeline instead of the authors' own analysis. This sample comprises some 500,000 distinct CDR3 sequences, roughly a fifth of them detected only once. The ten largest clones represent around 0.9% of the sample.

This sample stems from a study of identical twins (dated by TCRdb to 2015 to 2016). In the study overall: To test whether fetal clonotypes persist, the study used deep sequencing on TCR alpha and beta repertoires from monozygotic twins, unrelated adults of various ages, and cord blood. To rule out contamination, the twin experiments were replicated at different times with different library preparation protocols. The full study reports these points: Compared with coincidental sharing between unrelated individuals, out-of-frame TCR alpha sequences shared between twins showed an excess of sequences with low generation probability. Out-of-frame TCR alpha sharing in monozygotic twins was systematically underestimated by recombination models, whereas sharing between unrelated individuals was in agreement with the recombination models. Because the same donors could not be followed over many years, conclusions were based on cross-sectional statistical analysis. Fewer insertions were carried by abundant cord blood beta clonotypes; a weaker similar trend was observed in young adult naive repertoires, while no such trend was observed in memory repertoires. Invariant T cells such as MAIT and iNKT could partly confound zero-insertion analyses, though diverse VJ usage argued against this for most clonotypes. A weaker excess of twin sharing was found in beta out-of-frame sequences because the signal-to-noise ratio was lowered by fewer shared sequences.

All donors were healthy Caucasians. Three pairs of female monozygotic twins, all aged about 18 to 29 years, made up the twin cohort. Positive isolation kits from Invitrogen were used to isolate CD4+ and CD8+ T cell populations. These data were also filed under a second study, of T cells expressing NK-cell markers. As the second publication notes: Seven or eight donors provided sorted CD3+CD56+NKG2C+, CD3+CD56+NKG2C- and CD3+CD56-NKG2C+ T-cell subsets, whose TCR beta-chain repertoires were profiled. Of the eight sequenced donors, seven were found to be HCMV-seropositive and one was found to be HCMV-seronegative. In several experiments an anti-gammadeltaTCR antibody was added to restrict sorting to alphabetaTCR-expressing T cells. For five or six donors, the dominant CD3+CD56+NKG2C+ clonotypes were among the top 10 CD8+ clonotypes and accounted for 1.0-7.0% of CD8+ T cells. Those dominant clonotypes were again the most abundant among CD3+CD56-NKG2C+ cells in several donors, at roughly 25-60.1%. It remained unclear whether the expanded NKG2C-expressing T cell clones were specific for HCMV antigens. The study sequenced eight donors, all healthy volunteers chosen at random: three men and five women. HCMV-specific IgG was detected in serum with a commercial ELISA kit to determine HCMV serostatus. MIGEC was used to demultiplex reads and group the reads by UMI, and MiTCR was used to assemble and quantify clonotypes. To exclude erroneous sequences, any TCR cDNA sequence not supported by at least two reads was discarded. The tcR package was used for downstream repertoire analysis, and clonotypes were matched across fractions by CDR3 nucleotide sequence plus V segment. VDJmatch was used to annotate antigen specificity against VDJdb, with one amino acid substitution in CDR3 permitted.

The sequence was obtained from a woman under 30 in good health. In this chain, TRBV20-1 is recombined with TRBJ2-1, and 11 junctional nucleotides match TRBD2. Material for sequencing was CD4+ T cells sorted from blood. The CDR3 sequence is CSARVGLAGGGSYNEQFF. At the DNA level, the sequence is TGCAGTGCTAGAGTAGGCCTAGCGGGAGGAGGATCCTACAATGAGCAGTTCTTC.